This is a list of T cell receptor beta chains from one sample in a study of identifying expanded T cells in peripheral blood. TCRdb's copy holds only in-frame clones and misses some; the assay was immunoSEQ multiplex PCR. Of around 76,000 clones listed, about nine tenths are singletons. The sample taken for sequencing was blood. The receptor set was obtained from a person aged 18 to 75 in good health. CDR3s include the opening cysteine and the closing phenylalanine or tryptophan. The D gene is left open where the match is weak. For some rows the clone size is stated as once, few or many, or as a class when expanded; others skip it.

v_gene	j_gene	abundance	d_gene	CDR3nt	CDR3aa
TRBV5-4	TRBJ2-5	once	-	TGTGCCAGCAGATACCGGGATGAAGAGACCCAGTACTTC	CASRYRDEETQYF
TRBV19	TRBJ2-5	-	-	TGTGCCAGTAGTAGAACTGGACAGCCGGGACAAGAGACCCAGTACTTC	CASSRTGQPGQETQYF
TRBV5-1	TRBJ1-4	-	-	TGCGCCAGCAGCGTGGGAGGGGATGAAAAACTGTTTTTT	CASSVGGDEKLFF
TRBV27	TRBJ2-2	-	-	TGTGCCAGCACCCTGGCTCGGAACACCGGGGAGCTGTTTTTT	CASTLARNTGELFF
TRBV11-3	TRBJ2-2	-	-	TGTGCCAGCAGCTTATCCTCCGGGGACACCGGGGAGCTGTTTTTT	CASSLSSGDTGELFF
TRBV29-1	TRBJ2-5	-	TRBD1	TGCAGCGTTAATGCAGGGGGAGAGACCCAGTACTTC	CSVNAGGETQYF
TRBV2	TRBJ2-7	-	TRBD1	TGTGCCAGCAGTGCTACGACAGGGTGGGCCTACGAGCAGTACTTC	CASSATTGWAYEQYF
TRBV7-2	TRBJ2-7	-	TRBD2	TGTGCCTCCCGGGAGGGAAGCGAGCAGTACTTC	CASREGSEQYF
TRBV5-1	TRBJ1-2	-	-	TGCGCCAGCAGCTCCCTACAGGGACCTAACTATGGCTACACCTTC	CASSSLQGPNYGYTF
TRBV18	TRBJ2-5	-	-	TGTGCCAGCTTCGGGGCTAGTGCAGAGACCCAGTACTTC	CASFGASAETQYF
TRBV9	TRBJ1-6	-	-	TGTGCCAGCAGCTCACAGCTCTATAATTCACCCCTCCACTTT	CASSSQLYNSPLHF
TRBV7-9	TRBJ1-4	-	-	TGTGCCAGCAGCTCCCCCGCGACTGGTGAAAAACTGTTTTTT	CASSSPATGEKLFF
TRBV5-1	TRBJ2-3	-	-	TGCGCCAGCAGCCCCCGACCTTGGGCAGATACGCAGTATTTT	CASSPRPWADTQYF
TRBV4-1	TRBJ2-2	-	-	TGCGCCAGCAGCCATACCCCCGGTGACACCGGGGAGCTGTTTTTT	CASSHTPGDTGELFF
TRBV19	TRBJ2-5	-	-	TGTGCCAGTAAGAAGGCGTCCCAAGAGACCCAGTACTTC	CASKKASQETQYF
TRBV7-2	TRBJ2-7	-	-	TGTGCCAGCAGCTTAGCGGAGTACTCCTACGAGCAGTACTTC	CASSLAEYSYEQYF
TRBV29-1	TRBJ2-7	-	-	TGCGCAGTAGTACAGGCTTTCGAGCAGTACTTC	CAVVQAFEQYF
TRBV19	TRBJ2-3	-	-	TGTGCCAGTAGTCCCCGGACAGACACAGATACGCAGTATTTT	CASSPRTDTDTQYF
TRBV5-4	TRBJ2-3	-	-	TGTGCCAGCAGCTTTGGGTGGTCCACAGATACGCAGTATTTT	CASSFGWSTDTQYF
TRBV29-1	TRBJ1-2	-	-	TGCAGCGTTGAAGATGATTTAGGCTACACCTTC	CSVEDDLGYTF
TRBV7-8	TRBJ1-1	-	-	TGTGCCAGCAGCTTCCGGCAGGGATCGGCAAGAAACACTGAAGCTTTCTTT	CASSFRQGSARNTEAFF
TRBV27	TRBJ2-6	-	-	TGTGCCAGCAGTAGAAGACAGGACTCTGGGGCCAACGTCCTGACTTTC	CASSRRQDSGANVLTF
TRBV9	TRBJ1-1	-	-	TGTGCCAGCAGCGTAGGCCGGGAAAGGGGCACTGAAGCTTTCTTT	CASSVGRERGTEAFF
TRBV27	TRBJ1-2	once	-	TGTGCCAGCAGCCCCGGGGGTGGCTACACCTTC	CASSPGGGYTF
TRBV13	TRBJ1-2	-	TRBD1	TGTGCCAGCAGCGCCGACTCGGGACAGGGGGCCTGGGGCTACACCTTC	CASSADSGQGAWGYTF
TRBV30	TRBJ2-1	-	-	TGTGCCTGGAGTGTACTCAGGGGGGGAGAGCAGTTCTTC	CAWSVLRGGEQFF
TRBV6-1	TRBJ2-5	-	-	TGTGCCAGCAGTGAATTAGTCCAGTACTTC	CASSELVQYF
TRBV4-1	TRBJ2-2	-	TRBD2	TGCGCCAGCAGCCAAGATGCAGCGGGGGGAACCCGGGAGCTGTTTTTT	CASSQDAAGGTRELFF
TRBV7-2	TRBJ1-5	-	-	TGTGCCAGCAGCGATCGTTCTGGGCCTCAGCCCCAGCATTTT	CASSDRSGPQPQHF
TRBV5-5	TRBJ2-5	-	TRBD1	TGTGCCAGCAGCCGCTCCGGGACAGGGGGCGGGAAGACCCAGTACTTC	CASSRSGTGGGKTQYF
TRBV4-2	TRBJ1-4	-	-	TGTGCCAGCAGCCAAGTCGCAGGGGCGCAGGAAAAACTGTTTTTT	CASSQVAGAQEKLFF
TRBV9	TRBJ2-2	-	-	TGTGCCAGCAGCGTAGGGGGAGCGCGGAGCCGGGCCGGGGAGCTGTTTTTT	CASSVGGARSRAGELFF
TRBV6-6	TRBJ1-5	-	TRBD1	TGTGCCAGCAGTTGGGACAGGGCCCAGCCCCAGCATTTT	CASSWDRAQPQHF
TRBV9	TRBJ2-5	-	-	TGTGCCAGCAGCGTAGTTCCTGGGCAGGGTCGAGAGACCCAGTACTTC	CASSVVPGQGRETQYF
TRBV2	TRBJ1-5	-	-	TGTGCCAGCAGTGATTTGGGGCTGTATAGCAATCAGCCCCAGCATTTT	CASSDLGLYSNQPQHF
TRBV28	TRBJ2-3	-	TRBD2	TGTGCCAGCAGGCCGATAGCGGGAGTAGGCACAGATACGCAGTATTTT	CASRPIAGVGTDTQYF
TRBV19	TRBJ1-6	-	TRBD1	TGTGCCAGTGAAAAGACAGGGGAACGTTCACCCCTCCACTTT	CASEKTGERSPLHF
TRBV4-3	TRBJ2-7	-	TRBD2	TGCGCCAGCAGCCAGGGGCGGGAGGGGAGCTACGAGCAGTACTTC	CASSQGREGSYEQYF
TRBV2	TRBJ2-7	-	TRBD2	TGTGCCAGCTCCGGGACTAGCGGAACCTACGAGCAGTACTTC	CASSGTSGTYEQYF
TRBV7-8	TRBJ2-5	few	-	TGTGCCAGCAGCCCCGGGACAAACCAAGAGACCCAGTACTTC	CASSPGTNQETQYF
TRBV11-2	TRBJ1-1	-	-	TGTGCCAGCAGCTCTCCCGAGGGAACGAATGAAGCTTTCTTT	CASSSPEGTNEAFF
TRBV5-4	TRBJ1-4	-	-	TGTGCCAGCAGCTTCGGGCCGAGTAATGAAAAACTGTTTTTT	CASSFGPSNEKLFF
TRBV6-6	TRBJ1-1	-	-	TGTGCCTCCGCCGTGGGAGCTGAAGCTTTCTTT	CASAVGAEAFF
TRBV9	TRBJ2-2	-	TRBD2	TGTGCCAGCAGCCGGGGACTAGCGGCCACCGGGGAGCTGTTTTTT	CASSRGLAATGELFF
TRBV4-1	TRBJ2-4	-	TRBD1	TGCGCCAGCAGCCAACCCACCCGGGACAGGGAAAACATTCAGTACTTC	CASSQPTRDRENIQYF
TRBV5-1	TRBJ2-7	-	-	TGCGCCAGCAGCTTCCGACAGAGCTCCTACGAGCAGTACTTC	CASSFRQSSYEQYF
TRBV19	TRBJ2-6	once	-	TGTGCCAGTAGAGCACCCTCTGGGGCCAACGTCCTGACTTTC	CASRAPSGANVLTF
TRBV27	TRBJ2-5	-	TRBD2	TGTGCCAGCAGTCTTGGGGGGGGACCCGAGACCCAGTACTTC	CASSLGGGPETQYF
TRBV7-8	TRBJ2-1	-	-	TGTGCCAGCAGCTCCAACGGAGGCAGCTCCTACAATGAGCAGTTCTTC	CASSSNGGSSYNEQFF
TRBV9	TRBJ2-7	-	-	TGTGCCAGCAGCGTAGGTGGGGCCGACGAGCAGTACTTC	CASSVGGADEQYF
TRBV6-5	TRBJ2-1	-	TRBD2	TGTGCCAGCAGGTATACTAGCGGGAGGGACAATGAGCAGTTCTTC	CASRYTSGRDNEQFF
TRBV7-2	TRBJ2-7	-	-	TGTGCCAGCAGCTTACAGGAAGGAGTCTACGAGCAGTACTTC	CASSLQEGVYEQYF